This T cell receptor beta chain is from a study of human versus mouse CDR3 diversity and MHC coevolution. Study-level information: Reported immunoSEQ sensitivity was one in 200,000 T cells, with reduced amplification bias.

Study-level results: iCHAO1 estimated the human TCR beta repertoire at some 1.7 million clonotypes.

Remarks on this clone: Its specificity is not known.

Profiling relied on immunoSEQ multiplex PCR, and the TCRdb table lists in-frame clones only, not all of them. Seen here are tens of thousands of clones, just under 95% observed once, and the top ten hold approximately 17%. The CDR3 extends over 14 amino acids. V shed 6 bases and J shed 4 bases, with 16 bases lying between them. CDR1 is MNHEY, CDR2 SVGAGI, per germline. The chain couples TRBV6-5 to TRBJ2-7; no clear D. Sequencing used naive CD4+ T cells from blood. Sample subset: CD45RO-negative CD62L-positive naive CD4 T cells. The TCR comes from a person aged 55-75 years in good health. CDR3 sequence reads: CASSAPSLRYEQYF. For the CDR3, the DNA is TGTGCCAGCAGCGCCCCGAGCTTGCGATACGAGCAGTACTTC.